These 3 T cell receptor beta chains originate from one sample sequenced in a study of T cell changes during pregnancy in multiple sclerosis. Using immunoSEQ multiplex PCR, the repertoire was profiled, and TCRdb retains in-frame clones only, with some absent. This table has roughly 40,000 clones, about 91% appearing once. Specimen: CD4+ T cells from peripheral blood mononuclear cells, collected before pregnancy. All receptors derive from a female donor with multiple sclerosis, enrolled in a pregnancy study.

The chain couples TRBV7-2 to TRBJ2-7; TRBD2 matches 14 bases. CDR1 is SGHTA and CDR2 is FQGNSA in the germline V gene. The junction had 4 bases not matched to a gene; V was cut back by 3 bases and J by 3 bases. The CDR3 has 16 residues. The CDR3 DNA reads as TGTGCCAGCAGCTTTGCCGGGACTAGCGGGGGCTACGAGCAGTACTTC. Its translation is CASSFAGTSGGYEQYF.

This rearrangement joins TRBV5-6 to TRBJ1-2, with 9 bases identical to TRBD1. V shed 3 bases and J 8 bases; nucleotides not matched to a gene: 5. The CDR3 totals 13 residues. Germline V lookup: CDR1 SGHDT, CDR2 YYEEEE. The CDR3: CASSSGQGGGYTF. The DNA for the CDR3 is TGTGCCAGCAGCTCGGGACAGGGTGGCGGCTACACCTTC.

V and J are TRBV12-5 and TRBJ1-1; TRBD1 is a possible D gene (6 bases). Germline V CDR1 and CDR2: LGHNT, FRNRAP. Trimming cost V 4 bases and J 2 bases, with 14 bases left between them. The CDR3 is 15 amino acids. Here the CDR3 reads CASGSDSSANTEAFF. DNA for the CDR3: TGTGCTAGTGGTTCGGACAGTTCAGCTAACACTGAAGCTTTCTTT. Variable domain in full (rest from reference TRBV12-5 and TRBJ1-1): DARVTQTPRHKVTEMGQEVTMRCQPILGHNTVFWYRQTMMQGLELLAYFRNRAPLDDSGMPKDRFSAEMPDATLATLKIQPSEPRDSAVYFCASGSDSSANTEAFFGQGTRLTVV.